A selection of T cell receptor beta chains follows, all from one sample in a study of T cells in Graves' hyperthyroidism and ophthalmopathy. TCRdb reprocessed the multiplex PCR reads via MiXCR and lists one record per CDR3 protein. Of about 540,000 distinct CDR3 sequences in the sample, under 60% were seen once. Source material: peripheral blood or thyroid tissue (not recorded which). The receptors derive from a woman aged 18 to 35 with Graves' hyperthyroidism. Both conserved end residues are part of each CDR3. A D gene is named only where the DNA matches it firmly. Rows may omit the clone size; those that give it use once, few, many or a size class.

d_call	j_call	v_call	clone_size	cdr3_aa	cdr3_nt
TRBD2	TRBJ2-5	TRBV20-1	many	CSAGAGTSAQETQYF	TGCAGTGCCGGAGCCGGGACTAGCGCACAAGAGACCCAGTACTTC
-	TRBJ2-2	TRBV25-1	many	CASSDITGELFF	TGTGCCAGCAGTGACATTACCGGGGAGCTGTTTTTT
TRBD2	TRBJ2-1	TRBV7-9	few	CASRSAVLADRDNEQFF	TGTGCCAGCAGGTCCGCGGTCCTAGCGGATAGGGACAATGAGCAGTTCTTC
-	TRBJ1-1	TRBV18	many	CASSHREARNTEAFF	TGTGCCAGCTCGCACCGGGAAGCAAGGAACACTGAAGCTTTCTTT
TRBD1	TRBJ1-1	TRBV19	few	CASINSPGTGALNTEAFF	TGTGCCAGTATTAATTCGCCGGGGACAGGGGCCTTGAACACTGAAGCTTTCTTT
-	TRBJ2-7	TRBV29-1	-	CSPIVGGYEQYF	TGCAGCCCAATAGTGGGTGGCTACGAGCAGTACTTC
-	TRBJ2-7	TRBV27	-	CASSTGHGEQYF	TGTGCCAGCAGCACGGGACACGGCGAGCAGTACTTC
-	TRBJ1-1	TRBV7-2	many	CASSLTVLMDTEAFF	TGTGCCAGCAGCCTAACAGTATTGATGGACACTGAAGCTTTCTTT
TRBD1	TRBJ1-1	TRBV5-8	many	CASSLGDRGYGITEAFF	TGTGCCAGCAGCTTAGGGGACAGGGGGTATGGAATCACTGAAGCTTTCTTT
-	TRBJ2-2	TRBV2	-	CASSEAGPGKNTGELFF	TGTGCCAGCAGTGAAGCCGGTCCAGGGAAGAACACCGGGGAGCTGTTTTTT
-	TRBJ2-7	TRBV29-1	many	CSVELRSSYEQYF	TGCAGCGTTGAGCTCCGCTCTTCCTACGAGCAGTACTTC
-	TRBJ2-7	TRBV6-2/TRBV6-3	many	CASSYSSYEQYF	TGCGCCAGCAGCTATAGCTCCTACGAGCAGTACTTC
TRBD1	TRBJ1-2	TRBV29-1	-	CSVVRDRTNYGYTF	TGCAGCGTGGTCAGGGACAGGACTAACTATGGCTACACCTTC
-	TRBJ2-5	TRBV5-4	many	CASSFGSRAQETQYF	TGTGCCAGCAGCTTTGGTTCGCGGGCCCAAGAGACCCAGTACTTC
-	TRBJ1-6	TRBV7-9	once	CASSRSATEGSPLHF	TGTGCCAGCAGCCGCAGTGCTACTGAAGGTTCACCCCTCCACTTT
TRBD2	TRBJ2-7	TRBV20-1	many	CSASPGLADSSYEQYF	TGCAGTGCCTCCCCTGGACTAGCCGACAGCTCCTACGAGCAGTACTTC
TRBD2	TRBJ2-5	TRBV5-1	-	CASSLARTSGRETQYF	TGCGCCAGCAGCTTGGCACGGACTAGCGGCAGAGAGACCCAGTACTTC
TRBD1	TRBJ1-2	TRBV20-1	many	CSARDRQGDGYTF	TGCAGTGCTAGAGATCGACAGGGAGATGGCTACACCTTC
-	TRBJ2-7	TRBV29-1	-	CSVSGLASGEQYF	TGCAGCGTGAGTGGGCTAGCGAGCGGCGAGCAGTACTTC
-	TRBJ1-1	TRBV5-1	-	CASSSDQILTEAFF	TGCGCCAGCAGCTCGGACCAGATTCTCACTGAAGCTTTCTTT
-	TRBJ2-3	TRBV20-1	-	CSAKTSTDTQYF	TGCAGTGCTAAGACTAGCACAGATACGCAGTATTTT
-	TRBJ1-3	TRBV2	-	CASSLLQGFVDAIYF	TGTGCCAGCAGCCTACTACAGGGATTTGTTGACGCCATATATTTT
-	TRBJ1-5	TRBV5-1	many	CASSLEGAQPQHF	TGTGCCAGCAGCTTAGAAGGAGCTCAGCCCCAGCATTTT
TRBD1	TRBJ2-5	TRBV4-2	-	CASSPGQGVLETQYF	TGTGCCAGCAGCCCTGGACAGGGGGTCTTAGAGACCCAGTACTTC
-	TRBJ1-2	TRBV18	-	CASSPQGIGGGYTF	TGTGCCAGCTCACCACAGGGGATCGGCGGGGGCTACACCTTC
-	TRBJ2-7	TRBV18	-	CASSRGTSIEQYF	TGTGCCAGCTCCCGGGGGACTTCCATCGAGCAGTACTTC
-	TRBJ1-2	TRBV15	-	CATSSSAGRYGYTF	TGTGCCACCAGCAGTTCGGCAGGTCGCTATGGCTACACCTTC
-	TRBJ2-7	TRBV4-1	-	CASSQASGASYEQYF	TGCGCCAGCAGCCAAGCGTCAGGGGCTTCCTACGAGCAGTACTTC
-	TRBJ2-2	TRBV24-1	many	CATSDPDRMNTGELFF	TGTGCCACCAGTGACCCAGACAGAATGAACACCGGGGAGCTGTTTTTT
-	TRBJ2-5	TRBV29-1	once	CSVAGTQYF	TGCAGCGTGGCCGGGACACAGTACTTC
-	TRBJ1-5	TRBV20-1	many	CSAIPAPGNQPQHF	TGCAGTGCTATCCCGGCTCCGGGCAATCAGCCCCAGCATTTT
TRBD2	TRBJ2-3	TRBV20-1	few	CSATGLAGGRDFTDTQYF	TGCAGTGCTACAGGACTAGCGGGAGGCCGTGACTTCACAGATACGCAGTATTTT